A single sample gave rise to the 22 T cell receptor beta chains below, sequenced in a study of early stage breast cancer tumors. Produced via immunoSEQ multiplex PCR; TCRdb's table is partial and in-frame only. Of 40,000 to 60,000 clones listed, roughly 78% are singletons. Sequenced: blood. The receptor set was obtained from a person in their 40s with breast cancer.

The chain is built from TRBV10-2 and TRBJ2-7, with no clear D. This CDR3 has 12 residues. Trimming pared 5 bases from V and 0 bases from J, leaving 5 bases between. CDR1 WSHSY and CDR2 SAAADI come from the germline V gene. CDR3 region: CASSRSSYEQYF. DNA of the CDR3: TGCGCCAGCAGTAGGAGCTCCTACGAGCAGTACTTC.

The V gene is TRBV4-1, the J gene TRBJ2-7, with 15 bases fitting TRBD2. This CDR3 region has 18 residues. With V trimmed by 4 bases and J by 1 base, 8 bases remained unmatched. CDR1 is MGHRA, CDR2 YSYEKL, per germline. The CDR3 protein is CASSPRQGTSGRSYEQYF. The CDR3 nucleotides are TGCGCCAGCAGCCCGAGACAGGGGACTAGCGGGAGGTCCTACGAGCAGTACTTC.

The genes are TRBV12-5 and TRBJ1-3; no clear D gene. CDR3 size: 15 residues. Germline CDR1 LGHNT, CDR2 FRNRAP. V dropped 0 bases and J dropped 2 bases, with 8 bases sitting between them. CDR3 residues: CASGLVPSAGNTIYF. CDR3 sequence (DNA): TGTGCTAGTGGTTTGGTGCCATCTGCTGGAAACACCATATATTTT.

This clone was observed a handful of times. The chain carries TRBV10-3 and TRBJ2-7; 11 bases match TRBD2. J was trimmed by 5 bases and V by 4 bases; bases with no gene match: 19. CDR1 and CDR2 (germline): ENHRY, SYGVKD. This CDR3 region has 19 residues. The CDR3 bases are TGTGCCATCAGTGGGTCGGTAGCGGGAGGGCCAGCCAGTTACGACGAGCAGTACTTC. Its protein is CAISGSVAGGPASYDEQYF.

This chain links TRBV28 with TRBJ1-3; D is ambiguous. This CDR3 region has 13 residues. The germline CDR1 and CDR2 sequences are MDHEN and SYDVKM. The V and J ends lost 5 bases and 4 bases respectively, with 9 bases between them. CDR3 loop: CASSLRVGNTIYF. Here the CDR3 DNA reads TGTGCCAGCAGTCTGAGGGTAGGAAACACCATATATTTT.

The CDR3 coding sequence is TGCGCCAGCAGCTTGGATATGTGGACAGGGTCTGGAAACACCATATATTTT. It yields the protein CASSLDMWTGSGNTIYF. The rearrangement joins TRBV5-1 to TRBJ1-3, with 8 positions matching TRBD1. Germline loops: CDR1 SGHRS, CDR2 YFSETQ. The CDR3 contains 17 residues. V was pared by 0 bases and J by 1 base, with 6 bases of the junction left unmatched.

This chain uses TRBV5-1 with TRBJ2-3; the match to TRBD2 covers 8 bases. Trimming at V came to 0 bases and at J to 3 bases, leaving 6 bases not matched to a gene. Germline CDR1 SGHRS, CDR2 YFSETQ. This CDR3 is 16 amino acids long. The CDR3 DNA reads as TGCGCCAGCAGCTTGGACGGGAGGGCCATTACAGATACGCAGTATTTT. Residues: CASSLDGRAITDTQYF.

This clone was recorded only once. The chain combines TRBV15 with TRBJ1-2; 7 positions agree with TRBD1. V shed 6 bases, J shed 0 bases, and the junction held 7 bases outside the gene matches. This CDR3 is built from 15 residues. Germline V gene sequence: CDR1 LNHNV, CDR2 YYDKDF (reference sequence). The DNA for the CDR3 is TGTGCCACCAGGCAAGGGGACAGACCTAACTATGGCTACACCTTC. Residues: CATRQGDRPNYGYTF.

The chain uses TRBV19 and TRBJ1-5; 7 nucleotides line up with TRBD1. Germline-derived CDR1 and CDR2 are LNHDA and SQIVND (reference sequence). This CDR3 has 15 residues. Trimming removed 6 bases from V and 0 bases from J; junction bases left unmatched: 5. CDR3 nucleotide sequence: TGTGCCAGTAGCCTGGGACAGTATAGCAATCAGCCCCAGCATTTT. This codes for CASSLGQYSNQPQHF.

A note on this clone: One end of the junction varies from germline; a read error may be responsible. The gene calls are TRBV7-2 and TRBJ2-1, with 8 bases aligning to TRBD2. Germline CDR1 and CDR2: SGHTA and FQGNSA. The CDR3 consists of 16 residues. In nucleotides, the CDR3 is TGTGCCACCACCGTGGCTAGCGGGTTCTCCAACAATGAGCAGTTCTTC. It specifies CATTVASGFSNNEQFF.

CDR3 in DNA: TGTGCCTGGAGAGGGACAGGGGTCTCCTACGAGCAGTACTTC. It encodes CAWRGTGVSYEQYF. The chain combines TRBV30 with TRBJ2-7; 10 bases are shared with TRBD1. The V gene's germline CDR1 is GTSNPN and CDR2 SVGIG (reference sequence). V gave up 3 bases and J gave up 0 bases; unmatched junction bases: 2. The CDR3 is 14 residues long.

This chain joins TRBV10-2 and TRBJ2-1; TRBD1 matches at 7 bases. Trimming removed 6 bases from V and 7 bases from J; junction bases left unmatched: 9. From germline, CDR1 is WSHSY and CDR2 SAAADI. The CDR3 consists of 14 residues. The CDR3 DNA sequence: TGCGCCAGCAGCCCGAGACAGGGCATAAATGAGCAGTTCTTC. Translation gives CASSPRQGINEQFF.

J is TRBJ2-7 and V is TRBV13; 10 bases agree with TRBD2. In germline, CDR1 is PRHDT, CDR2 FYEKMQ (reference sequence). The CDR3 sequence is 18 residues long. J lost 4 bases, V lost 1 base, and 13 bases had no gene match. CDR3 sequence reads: CASSLVSLAGDIRYEQYF. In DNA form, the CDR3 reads TGTGCCAGCAGCTTAGTATCCCTAGCGGGAGATATTAGGTACGAGCAGTACTTC.

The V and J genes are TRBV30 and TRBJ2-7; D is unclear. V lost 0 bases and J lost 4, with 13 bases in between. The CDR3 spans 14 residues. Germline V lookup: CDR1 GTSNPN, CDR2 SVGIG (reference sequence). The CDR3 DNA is TGTGCCTGGAGTGTACAAGTCCCCCCGTACGAGCAGTACTTC. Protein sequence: CAWSVQVPPYEQYF.

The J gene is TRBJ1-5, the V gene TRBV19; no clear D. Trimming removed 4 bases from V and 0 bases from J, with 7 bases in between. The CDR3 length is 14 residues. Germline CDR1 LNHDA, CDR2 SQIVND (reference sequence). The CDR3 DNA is TGTGCCAGTAGTAACAGATATAGCAATCAGCCCCAGCATTTT. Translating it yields CASSNRYSNQPQHF.

The CDR3 bases are TGTGCCAGCAGCATACAGGGGCCAGATACGCAGTATTTT. As protein: CASSIQGPDTQYF. The rearrangement joins TRBV5-6 to TRBJ2-3; 7 nucleotides match TRBD1. This CDR3 has 13 amino acids. Germline-derived CDR1 and CDR2 are SGHDT and YYEEEE. The J segment lost 4 bases and the V segment lost 4 bases, leaving 3 bases of the junction unmatched.

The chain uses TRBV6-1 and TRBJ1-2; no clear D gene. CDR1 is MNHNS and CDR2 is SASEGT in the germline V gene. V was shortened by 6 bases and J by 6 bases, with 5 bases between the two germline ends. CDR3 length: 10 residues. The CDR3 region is CASRWDGYTF. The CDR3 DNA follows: TGTGCCAGCAGATGGGATGGCTACACCTTC.

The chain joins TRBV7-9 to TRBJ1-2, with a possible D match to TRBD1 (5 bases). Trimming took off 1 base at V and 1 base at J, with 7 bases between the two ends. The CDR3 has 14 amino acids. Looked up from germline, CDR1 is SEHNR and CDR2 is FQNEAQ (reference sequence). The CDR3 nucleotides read TGTGCCAGCAGCTTAGGACAGTTTAACTATGGCTACACCTTC. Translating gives CASSLGQFNYGYTF.

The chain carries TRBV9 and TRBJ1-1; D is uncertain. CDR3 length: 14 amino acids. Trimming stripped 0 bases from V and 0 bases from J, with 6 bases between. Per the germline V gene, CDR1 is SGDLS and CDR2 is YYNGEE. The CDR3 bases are TGTGCCAGCAGCGTAGAACACATGAACACTGAAGCTTTCTTT. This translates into CASSVEHMNTEAFF.

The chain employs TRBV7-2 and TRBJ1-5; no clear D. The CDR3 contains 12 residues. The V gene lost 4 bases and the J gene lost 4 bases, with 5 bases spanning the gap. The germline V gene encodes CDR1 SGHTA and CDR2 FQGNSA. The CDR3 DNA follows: TGTGCCAGCAGCTCTCCAAATCAGCCCCAGCATTTT. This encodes CASSSPNQPQHF.

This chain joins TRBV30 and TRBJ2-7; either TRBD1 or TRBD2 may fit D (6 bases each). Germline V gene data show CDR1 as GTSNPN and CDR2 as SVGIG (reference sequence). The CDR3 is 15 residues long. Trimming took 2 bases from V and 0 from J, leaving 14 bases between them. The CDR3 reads CAWSPGGRDSYEQYF. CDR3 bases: TGTGCCTGGAGTCCCGGGGGCAGGGACTCCTACGAGCAGTACTTC.

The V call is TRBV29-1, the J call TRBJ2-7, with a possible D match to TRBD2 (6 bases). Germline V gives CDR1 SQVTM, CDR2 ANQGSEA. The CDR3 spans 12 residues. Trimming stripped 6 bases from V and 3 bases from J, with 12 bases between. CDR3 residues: CSVWDSRYEQYF. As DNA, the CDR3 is TGCAGCGTGTGGGACTCCCGCTACGAGCAGTACTTC.